This TCR beta chain is from a study of blood T cell repertoires in COVID-19. Study summary: Samples taken during acute and convalescent COVID-19 were collected in the United States, Italy and Spain. T cells, B-cell-depleted T cells, or PBMCs supplied cDNA or gDNA.

Original handling: Amplification with reference gene primers provided the estimates of nucleated cell counts. TCRdb keeps only in-frame clones here, not all; method: immunoSEQ multiplex PCR. V and J calls and clone size come straight from that table; D and trimming were deduced from the DNA. The data hold around 220,000 clones, with roughly 80% observed a single time. The CDR3 consists of 14 residues. Per germline, CDR1 MDHEN and CDR2 SYDVKM. The trim removed 4 bases at V and 4 bases at J, leaving 6 bases unmatched. This chain joins TRBV28 and TRBJ1-1; 7 bases are shared with TRBD1. Specimen: peripheral blood. This TCR was recovered from a middle-aged woman with active or convalescent COVID-19. CDR3 coding DNA: TGTGCCAGCAGTTCTAGGGGGCGATTCACTGAAGCTTTCTTT. It yields the protein CASSSRGRFTEAFF.